This TCR beta chain was documented in a study of a mutant IDH1 vaccine in newly diagnosed glioma. Study information: Vaccination was launched 4-6 weeks after radiotherapy alone, or with temozolomide cycles.

Study conclusions and caveats: In 93.3% of patients, immune responses induced by the vaccine occurred.

CDR3 size: 15 residues. Per germline, CDR1 SQVTM and CDR2 ANQGSEA. V shed 3 bases, J shed 1 base, and the junction held 5 bases outside the gene matches. As to this clone: The antigen is unknown.

Produced via immunoSEQ multiplex PCR; TCRdb's table is partial and in-frame only. The sample holds about 24,000 clones, roughly 80% seen once. Time point noted: week 47, end of study. It was 300 ug of mutant IDH1 20-mer peptide that made up each vaccine dose, given with topical imiquimod. Across weeks 1, 3, 5, 7, 11, 15, 19 and 23, patients received a vaccination each time, eight in all. The chain employs TRBV29-1 and TRBJ2-1; 8 positions agree with TRBD1. The sequences come from PBMCs, collected from a glioma patient whose treatment included an IDH1 peptide vaccine. The TCR comes from a man between 35 and 55 years old with glioma. The chain's CDR3 is CSVDRQGKSYNEQFF. The DNA of the CDR3 is TGCAGCGTTGACCGACAGGGGAAGTCCTACAATGAGCAGTTCTTC.